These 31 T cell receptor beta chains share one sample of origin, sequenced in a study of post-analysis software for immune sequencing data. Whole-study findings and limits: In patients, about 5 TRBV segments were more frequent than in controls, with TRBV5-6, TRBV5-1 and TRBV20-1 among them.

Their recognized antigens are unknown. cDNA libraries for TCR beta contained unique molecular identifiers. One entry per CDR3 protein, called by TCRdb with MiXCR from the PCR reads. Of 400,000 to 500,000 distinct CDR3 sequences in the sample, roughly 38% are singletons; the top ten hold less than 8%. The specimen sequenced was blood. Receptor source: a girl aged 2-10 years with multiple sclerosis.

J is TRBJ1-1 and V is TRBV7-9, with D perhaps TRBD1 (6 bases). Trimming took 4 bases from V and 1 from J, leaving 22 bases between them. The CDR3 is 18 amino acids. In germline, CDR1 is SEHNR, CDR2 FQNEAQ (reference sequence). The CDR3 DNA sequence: TGTGCCAGCAGCTCCTTTACGGTCAGAGAGACAGGGAACACTGAAGCTTTCTTT. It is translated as CASSSFTVRETGNTEAFF.

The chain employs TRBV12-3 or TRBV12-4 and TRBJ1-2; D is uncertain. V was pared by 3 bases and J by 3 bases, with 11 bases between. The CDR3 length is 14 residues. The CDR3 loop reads CASSFDGDHYGYTF. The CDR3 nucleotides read TGTGCCAGCAGTTTTGACGGAGACCACTATGGCTACACCTTC.

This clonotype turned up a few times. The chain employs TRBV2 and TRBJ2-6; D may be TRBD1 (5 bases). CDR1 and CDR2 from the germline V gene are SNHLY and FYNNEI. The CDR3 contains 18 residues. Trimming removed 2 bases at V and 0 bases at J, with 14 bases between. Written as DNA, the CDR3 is TGTGCCAGCAGTGAACAGGGCAACCGAAACTCTGGGGCCAACGTCCTGACTTTC. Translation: CASSEQGNRNSGANVLTF.

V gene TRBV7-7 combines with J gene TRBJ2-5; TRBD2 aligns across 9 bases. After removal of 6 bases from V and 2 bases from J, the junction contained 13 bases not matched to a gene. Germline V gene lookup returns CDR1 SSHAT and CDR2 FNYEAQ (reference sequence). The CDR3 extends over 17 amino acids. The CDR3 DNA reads TGTGCCAGCAGTGACCCCCTTTACGCGGGGGGGCAAGAGACCCAGTACTTC. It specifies CASSDPLYAGGQETQYF.

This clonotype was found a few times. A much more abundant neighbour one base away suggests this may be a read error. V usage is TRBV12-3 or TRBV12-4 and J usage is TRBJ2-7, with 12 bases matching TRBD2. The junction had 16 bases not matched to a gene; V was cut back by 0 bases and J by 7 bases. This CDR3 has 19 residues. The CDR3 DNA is TGTGCCAGCAGTTTAGCGCAGGTGGCTAGCGGGAGGGCCTACAATGAGCAGTACTTC. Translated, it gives CASSLAQVASGRAYNEQYF.

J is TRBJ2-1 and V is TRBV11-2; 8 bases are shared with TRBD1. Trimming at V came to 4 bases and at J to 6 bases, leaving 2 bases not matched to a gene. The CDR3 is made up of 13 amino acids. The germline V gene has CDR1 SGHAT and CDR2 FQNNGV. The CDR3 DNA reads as TGTGCCAGCAGCTCCGACAGGGGCAATGAGCAGTTCTTC. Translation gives CASSSDRGNEQFF.

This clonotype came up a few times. CDR3 protein: CASSPDGRTSQYF. Here the CDR3 DNA reads TGTGCCAGCAGCCCAGATGGCCGAACATCGCAGTATTTT. This sequence joins TRBV5-6 and TRBJ2-3; D is ambiguous. CDR1 is SGHDT, CDR2 YYEEEE, per germline. Trimming cost V 4 bases and J 10 bases, with 16 bases left between them. The CDR3 sequence is 13 residues long.

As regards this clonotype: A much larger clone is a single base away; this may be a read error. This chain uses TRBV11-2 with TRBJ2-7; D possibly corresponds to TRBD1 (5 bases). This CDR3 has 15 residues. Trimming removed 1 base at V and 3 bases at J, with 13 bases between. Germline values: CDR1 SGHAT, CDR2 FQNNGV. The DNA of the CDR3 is TGTGCCAGCAGCTTAGGGGCAGGGTCGAACTACGAGCAGTACTTC. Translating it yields CASSLGAGSNYEQYF.

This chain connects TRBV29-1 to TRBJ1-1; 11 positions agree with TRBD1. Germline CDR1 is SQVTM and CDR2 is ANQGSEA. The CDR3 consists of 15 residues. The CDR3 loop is CGAADRGRVNTEAFF. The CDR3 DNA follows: TGCGGCGCCGCGGACAGGGGGCGGGTCAACACTGAAGCTTTCTTT.

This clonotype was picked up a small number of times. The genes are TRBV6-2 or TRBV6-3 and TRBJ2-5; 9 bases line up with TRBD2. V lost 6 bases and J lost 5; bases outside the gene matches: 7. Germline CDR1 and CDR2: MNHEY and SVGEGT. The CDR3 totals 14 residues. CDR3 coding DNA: TGTGCCAGCAGAATTAGCGGGAGTCAGGAGACCCAGTACTTC. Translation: CASRISGSQETQYF.

This chain's CDR3 is CSVRGRWGQVPNNYGYTF. CDR3 DNA: TGCAGCGTTAGAGGGAGGTGGGGGCAAGTACCTAATAACTATGGCTACACCTTC. This chain uses TRBV29-1 with TRBJ1-2; TRBD1 might be the D (6 bases). Deletions cut 5 bases from V and 1 base from J, with 26 bases between. CDR1 and CDR2 (germline): SQVTM, ANQGSEA. The length of the CDR3 is 18 residues.

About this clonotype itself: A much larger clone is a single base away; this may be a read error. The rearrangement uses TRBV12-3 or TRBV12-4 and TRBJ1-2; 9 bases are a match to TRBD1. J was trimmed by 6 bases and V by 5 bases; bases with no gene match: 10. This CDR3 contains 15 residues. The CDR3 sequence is CASSTRTGARDGYTF. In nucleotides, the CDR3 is TGTGCCAGCAGTACTCGGACAGGGGCTAGGGATGGCTACACCTTC.

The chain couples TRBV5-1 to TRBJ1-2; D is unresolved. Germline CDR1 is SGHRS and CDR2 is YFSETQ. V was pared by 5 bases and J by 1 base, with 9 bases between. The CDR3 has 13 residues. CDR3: CASRSGDNYGYTF. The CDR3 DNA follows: TGCGCCAGCAGGTCCGGGGATAACTATGGCTACACCTTC.

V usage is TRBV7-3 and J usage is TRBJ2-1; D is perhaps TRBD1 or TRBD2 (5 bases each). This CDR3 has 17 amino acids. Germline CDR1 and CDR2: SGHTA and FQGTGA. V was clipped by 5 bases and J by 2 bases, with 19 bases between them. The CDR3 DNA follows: TGTGCCAGCAGCGGTAAGATGGGGACCTCGACCTACAATGAGCAGTTCTTC. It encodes CASSGKMGTSTYNEQFF.

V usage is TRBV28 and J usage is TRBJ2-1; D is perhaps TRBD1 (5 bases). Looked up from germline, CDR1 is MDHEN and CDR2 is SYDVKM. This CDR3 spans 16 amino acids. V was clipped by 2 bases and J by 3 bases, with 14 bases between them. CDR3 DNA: TGTGCCAGCAGTTTAGCCTCTGCAGGGAACTACAATGAGCAGTTCTTC. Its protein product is CASSLASAGNYNEQFF.

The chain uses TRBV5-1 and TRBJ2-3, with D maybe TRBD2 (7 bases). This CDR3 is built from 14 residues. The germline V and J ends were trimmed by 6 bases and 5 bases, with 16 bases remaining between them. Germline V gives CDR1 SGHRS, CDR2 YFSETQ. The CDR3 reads CASTIGGRGDTQYF. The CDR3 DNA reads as TGCGCCAGCACCATCGGGGGGCGGGGAGATACGCAGTATTTT.

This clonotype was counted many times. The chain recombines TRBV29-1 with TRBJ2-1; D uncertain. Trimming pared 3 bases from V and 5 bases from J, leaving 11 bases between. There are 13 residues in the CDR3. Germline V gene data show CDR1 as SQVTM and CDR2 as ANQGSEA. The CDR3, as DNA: TGCAGCGTTGACCCGGCCAGTAACAATGAGCAGTTCTTC. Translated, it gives CSVDPASNNEQFF.

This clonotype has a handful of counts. The CDR3 loop reads CASRPPGLATTYNEQFF. The CDR3 nucleotides are TGTGCCAGCAGACCTCCGGGACTAGCGACTACCTACAATGAGCAGTTCTTC. This chain uses TRBV28 with TRBJ2-1; 10 bases match TRBD2. V lost 6 bases, J lost 2 bases, and 10 bases stayed unmatched. Germline loops: CDR1 MDHEN, CDR2 SYDVKM. CDR3 size: 17 residues.

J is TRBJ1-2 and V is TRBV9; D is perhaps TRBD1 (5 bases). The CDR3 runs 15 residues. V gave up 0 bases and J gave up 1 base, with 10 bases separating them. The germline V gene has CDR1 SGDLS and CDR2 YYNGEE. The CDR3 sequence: CASSVAGPLNYGYTF. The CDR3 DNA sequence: TGTGCCAGCAGCGTAGCGGGGCCACTTAACTATGGCTACACCTTC.

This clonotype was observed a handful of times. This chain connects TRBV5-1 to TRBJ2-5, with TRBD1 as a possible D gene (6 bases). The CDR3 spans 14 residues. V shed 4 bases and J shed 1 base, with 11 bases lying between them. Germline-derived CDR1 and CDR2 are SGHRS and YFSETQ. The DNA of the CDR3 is TGCGCCAGCAGCCCTAGACAGGTCCAAGAGACCCAGTACTTC. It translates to CASSPRQVQETQYF.

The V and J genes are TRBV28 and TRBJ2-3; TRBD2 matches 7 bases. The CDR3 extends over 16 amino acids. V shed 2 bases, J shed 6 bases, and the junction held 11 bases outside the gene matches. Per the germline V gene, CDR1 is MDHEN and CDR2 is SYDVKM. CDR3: CASSLDWRESEDTQYF. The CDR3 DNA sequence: TGTGCCAGCAGTTTAGATTGGCGGGAGAGTGAGGATACGCAGTATTTT.

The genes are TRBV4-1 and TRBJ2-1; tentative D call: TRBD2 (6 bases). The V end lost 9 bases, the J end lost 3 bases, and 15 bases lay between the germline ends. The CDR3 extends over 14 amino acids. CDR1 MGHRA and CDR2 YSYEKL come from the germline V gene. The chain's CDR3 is CASSRGKGYNEQFF. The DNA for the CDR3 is TGCGCCAGTTCACGGGGGAAAGGCTACAATGAGCAGTTCTTC.

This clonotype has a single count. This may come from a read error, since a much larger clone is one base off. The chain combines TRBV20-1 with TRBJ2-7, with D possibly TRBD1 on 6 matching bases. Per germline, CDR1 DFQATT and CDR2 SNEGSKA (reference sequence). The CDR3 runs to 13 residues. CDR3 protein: CGATNRDSYEQYF. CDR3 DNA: TGCGGTGCTACAAACAGGGATTCCTACGAGCAGTACTTC.

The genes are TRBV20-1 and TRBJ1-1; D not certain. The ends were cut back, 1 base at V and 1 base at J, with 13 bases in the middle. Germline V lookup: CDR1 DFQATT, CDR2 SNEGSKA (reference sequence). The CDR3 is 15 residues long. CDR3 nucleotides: TGCAGTGCTAGAGGACCGCGCACCCGGAACACTGAAGCTTTCTTT. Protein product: CSARGPRTRNTEAFF.

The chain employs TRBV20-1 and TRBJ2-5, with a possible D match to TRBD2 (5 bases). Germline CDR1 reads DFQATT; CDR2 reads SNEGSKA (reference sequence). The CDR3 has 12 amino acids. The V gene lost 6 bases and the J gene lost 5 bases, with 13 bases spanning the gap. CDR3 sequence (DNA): TGCAGTGCCTCAGCCTGGGAGGAGACCCAGTACTTC. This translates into CSASAWEETQYF.

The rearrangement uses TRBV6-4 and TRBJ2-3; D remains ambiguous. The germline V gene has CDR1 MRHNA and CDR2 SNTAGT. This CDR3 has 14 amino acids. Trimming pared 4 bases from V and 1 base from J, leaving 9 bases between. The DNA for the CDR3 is TGTGCCAGCAGTGCTGTTGGGGGCACAGATACGCAGTATTTT. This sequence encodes CASSAVGGTDTQYF.

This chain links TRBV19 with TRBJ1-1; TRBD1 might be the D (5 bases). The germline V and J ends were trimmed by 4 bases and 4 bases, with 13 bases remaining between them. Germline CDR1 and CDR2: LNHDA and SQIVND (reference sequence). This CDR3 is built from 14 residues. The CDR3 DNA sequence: TGTGCCAGTAGTAGAAGGGGAGTACGCACTGAAGCTTTCTTT. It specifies CASSRRGVRTEAFF.

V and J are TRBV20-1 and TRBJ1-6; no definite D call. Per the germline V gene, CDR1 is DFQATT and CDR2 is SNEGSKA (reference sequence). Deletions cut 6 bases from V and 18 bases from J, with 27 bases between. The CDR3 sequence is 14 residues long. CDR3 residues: CSAQEDPNYSTPHF. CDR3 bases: TGCAGTGCCCAGGAAGACCCCAATTATTCAACCCCCCACTTT.

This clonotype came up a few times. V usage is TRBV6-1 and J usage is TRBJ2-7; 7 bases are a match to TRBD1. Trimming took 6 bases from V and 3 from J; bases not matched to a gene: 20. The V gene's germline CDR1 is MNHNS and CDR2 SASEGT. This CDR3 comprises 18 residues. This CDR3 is CASSDRAPFVWNYYEQYF. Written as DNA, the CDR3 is TGTGCCAGCAGCGACAGGGCTCCCTTTGTATGGAACTACTACGAGCAGTACTTC.

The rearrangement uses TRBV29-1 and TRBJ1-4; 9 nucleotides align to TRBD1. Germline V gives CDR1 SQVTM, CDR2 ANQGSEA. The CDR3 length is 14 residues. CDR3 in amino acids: CRASWDRAYEKLFF. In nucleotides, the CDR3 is TGCAGGGCCTCCTGGGACAGGGCCTATGAAAAACTGTTTTTT.

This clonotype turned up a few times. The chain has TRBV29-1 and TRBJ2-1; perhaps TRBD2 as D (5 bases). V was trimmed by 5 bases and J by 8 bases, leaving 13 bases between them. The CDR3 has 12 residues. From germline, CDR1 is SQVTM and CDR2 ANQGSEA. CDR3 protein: CSVRGPLYEQFF. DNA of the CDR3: TGCAGCGTTCGGGGTCCTCTCTATGAGCAGTTCTTC.